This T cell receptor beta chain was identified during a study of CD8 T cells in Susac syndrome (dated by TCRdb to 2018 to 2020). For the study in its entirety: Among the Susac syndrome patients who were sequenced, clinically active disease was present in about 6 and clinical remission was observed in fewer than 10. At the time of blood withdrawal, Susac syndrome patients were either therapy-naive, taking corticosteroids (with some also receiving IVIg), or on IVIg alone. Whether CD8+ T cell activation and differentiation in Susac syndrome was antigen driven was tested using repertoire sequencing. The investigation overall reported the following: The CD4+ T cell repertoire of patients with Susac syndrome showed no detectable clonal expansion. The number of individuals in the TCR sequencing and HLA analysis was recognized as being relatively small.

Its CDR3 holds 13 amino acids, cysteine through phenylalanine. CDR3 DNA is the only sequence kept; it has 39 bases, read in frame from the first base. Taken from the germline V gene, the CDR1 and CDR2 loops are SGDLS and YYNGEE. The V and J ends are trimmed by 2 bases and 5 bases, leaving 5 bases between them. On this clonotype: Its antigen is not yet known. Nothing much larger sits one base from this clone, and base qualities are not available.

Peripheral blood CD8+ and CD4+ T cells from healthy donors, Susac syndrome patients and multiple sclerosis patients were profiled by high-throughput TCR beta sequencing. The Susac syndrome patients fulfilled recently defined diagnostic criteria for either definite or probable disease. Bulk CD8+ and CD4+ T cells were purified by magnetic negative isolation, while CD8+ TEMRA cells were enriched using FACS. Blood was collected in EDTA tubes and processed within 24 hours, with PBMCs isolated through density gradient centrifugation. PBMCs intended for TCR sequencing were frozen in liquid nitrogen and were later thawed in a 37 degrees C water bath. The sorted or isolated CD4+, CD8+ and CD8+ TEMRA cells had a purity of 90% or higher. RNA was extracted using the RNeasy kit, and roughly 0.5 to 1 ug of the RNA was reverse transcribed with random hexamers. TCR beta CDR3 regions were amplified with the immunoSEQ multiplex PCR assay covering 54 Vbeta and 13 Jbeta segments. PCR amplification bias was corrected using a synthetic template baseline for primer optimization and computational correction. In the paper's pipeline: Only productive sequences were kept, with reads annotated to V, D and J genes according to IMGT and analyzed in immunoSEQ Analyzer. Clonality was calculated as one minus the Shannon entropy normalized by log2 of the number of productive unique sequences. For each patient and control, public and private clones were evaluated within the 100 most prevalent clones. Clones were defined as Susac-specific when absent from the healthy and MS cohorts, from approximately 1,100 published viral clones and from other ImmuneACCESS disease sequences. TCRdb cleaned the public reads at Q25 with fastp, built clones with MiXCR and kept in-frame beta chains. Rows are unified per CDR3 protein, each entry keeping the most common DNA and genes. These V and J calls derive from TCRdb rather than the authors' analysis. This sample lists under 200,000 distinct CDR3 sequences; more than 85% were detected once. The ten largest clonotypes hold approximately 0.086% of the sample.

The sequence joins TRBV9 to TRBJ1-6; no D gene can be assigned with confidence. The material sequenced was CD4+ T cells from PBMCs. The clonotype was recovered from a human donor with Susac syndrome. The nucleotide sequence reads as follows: TGTGCCAGCAGCGTTCAGAATAATTCACCCCTCCACTTT. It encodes CASSVQNNSPLHF. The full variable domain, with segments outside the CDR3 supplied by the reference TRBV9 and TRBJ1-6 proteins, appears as DSGVTQTPKHLITATGQRVTLRCSPRSGDLSVYWYQQSLDQGLQFLIQYYNGEERAKGNILERFSAQQFPDLHSELNLSSLELGDSALYFCASSVQNNSPLHFGNGTRLTVT.